Below are 13 T cell receptor beta chains sequenced from a single sample in a study of T-cell reconstitution after alpha-beta-depleted transplantation in children. Preparation of the TCRbeta library used unique molecular identifiers. MiXCR, applied by TCRdb to the PCR reads, yields one record per CDR3 protein. The sample has about 300,000 distinct CDR3 sequences; around 10% are singletons. The sample consisted of PBMCs, taken before TCRalphabeta/CD19-depleted stem cell transplant. The receptor set was obtained from a boy in the first two years of life with acute myeloid leukemia, due to receive a stem cell transplant.

This clonotype is a singleton in its sample. The V gene is TRBV30, the J gene TRBJ1-1; no clear D gene. The ends were cut back, 0 bases at V and 1 base at J, with 6 bases in the middle. The CDR3 runs to 13 residues. Germline V lookup: CDR1 GTSNPN, CDR2 SVGIG (reference sequence). The chain's CDR3 is CAWSVAGNTEAFF. CDR3 bases: TGTGCCTGGAGTGTAGCAGGGAACACTGAAGCTTTCTTT.

The table lists this clonotype with many counts. V usage is TRBV5-4 and J usage is TRBJ2-2; D possibly corresponds to TRBD1 (5 bases). Germline V CDR1 and CDR2: SGHNT, YYREEE (reference sequence). The CDR3 is 16 residues long. V gave up 3 bases and J gave up 4 bases, with 16 bases separating them. The CDR3 DNA sequence: TGTGCCAGCAGCTGGGGCCGGGCTACCGGCACCGGGGAGCTGTTTTTT. The encoded protein is CASSWGRATGTGELFF.

This clonotype showed up many times. The CDR3 DNA follows: TGCAGCGTTCCACAGGGGACGAGCTCCTACAATGAGCAGTTCTTC. This sequence encodes CSVPQGTSSYNEQFF. The chain couples TRBV29-1 to TRBJ2-1, with 7 bases fitting TRBD1. This CDR3 has 15 amino acids. Germline V lookup: CDR1 SQVTM, CDR2 ANQGSEA. V was pared by 5 bases and J by 0 bases, with 7 bases of the junction left unmatched.

The sample holds a few counts of this clonotype. The chain links TRBV7-3 to TRBJ2-1; D might be TRBD2 (5 bases). The CDR3 consists of 16 residues. CDR1 and CDR2 from the germline V gene are SGHTA and FQGTGA. V was cut by 2 bases and J by 3 bases, with 14 bases left in between. CDR3: CASSLYLASGYNEQFF. The CDR3 DNA is TGTGCCAGCAGCTTATACTTAGCGAGTGGCTACAATGAGCAGTTCTTC.

This clonotype has at least ten counts. V gene TRBV28 combines with J gene TRBJ2-1; D possibly corresponds to TRBD2 (6 bases). Trimming shortened V by 6 bases and J by 2 bases, and 14 bases separated the two germline ends. The CDR3 is made up of 15 amino acids. Per the germline V gene, CDR1 is MDHEN and CDR2 is SYDVKM. The CDR3 DNA sequence: TGTGCCAGCAGCCCATCTGCGGGGCCCTACAATGAGCAGTTCTTC. Its translation: CASSPSAGPYNEQFF.

This clonotype was observed many times. The J gene is TRBJ1-1, the V gene TRBV11-2; no clear D. V was shortened by 5 bases and J by 1 base, with 20 bases between the two germline ends. Germline V lookup: CDR1 SGHAT, CDR2 FQNNGV. The CDR3 contains 17 residues. The CDR3 DNA reads TGTGCCAGCAGCCCCAGGAGTTCCAGGATCCAGAACACTGAAGCTTTCTTT. Its protein product is CASSPRSSRIQNTEAFF.

This clonotype was recorded many times. This chain uses TRBV5-1 with TRBJ2-2; a weak D match, TRBD1 (5 bases). Trimming removed 0 bases at V and 1 base at J, with 10 bases between. Germline V gene sequence: CDR1 SGHRS, CDR2 YFSETQ. CDR3 length equals 16 residues. DNA for the CDR3: TGCGCCAGCAGCTTGGCCGCAGGGAAGAACACCGGGGAGCTGTTTTTT. Amino acid sequence: CASSLAAGKNTGELFF.

This clonotype was found many times. CDR3 in DNA: TGTGCCAGCAGCTTCGATGGGGGCAATCAGCCCCAGCATTTT. It specifies CASSFDGGNQPQHF. This chain links TRBV28 with TRBJ1-5; D is undetermined. Germline V gene sequence: CDR1 MDHEN, CDR2 SYDVKM. The CDR3 totals 14 residues. V was shortened by 6 bases and J by 2 bases, with 11 bases between the two germline ends.

This clonotype was detected ten times or more. This chain connects TRBV5-1 to TRBJ1-2; the match to TRBD1 covers 9 bases. The CDR3 runs to 15 residues. V gave up 0 bases and J gave up 4 bases; unmatched junction bases: 4. Germline CDR1 reads SGHRS; CDR2 reads YFSETQ. CDR3 coding DNA: TGCGCCAGCAGCTTGGACAGGGGGCCCGGCTATGGCTACACCTTC. It codes for CASSLDRGPGYGYTF.

This chain uses TRBV27 with TRBJ2-2, with 7 bases matching TRBD2. The CDR3 is 15 amino acids. J lost 4 bases, V lost 2 bases, and 4 bases had no gene match. Per the germline V gene, CDR1 is MNHEY and CDR2 is SMNVEV (reference sequence). The CDR3 spells CASSLLTSITGELFF. The CDR3 coding sequence is TGTGCCAGCAGTTTACTGACTAGCATCACCGGGGAGCTGTTTTTT.

This clonotype was seen at least ten times. This chain connects TRBV6-1 to TRBJ2-5, with unresolved D. This CDR3 spans 14 amino acids. Trimming cost V 1 base and J 7 bases, with 13 bases left between them. Germline V CDR1 and CDR2: MNHNS, SASEGT. The CDR3 spells CASSEGSQKGTQYF. CDR3 nucleotides: TGTGCCAGCAGTGAAGGAAGCCAGAAGGGGACCCAGTACTTC.

The chain employs TRBV3-1 and TRBJ2-7; D remains unclear. The CDR3 loop spans 14 amino acids. Germline V gene sequence: CDR1 LGHDT, CDR2 YNNKEL (reference sequence). Between the trimmed V and J ends, which lost 2 bases and 5 bases, there was a span of 13 bases. CDR3 amino acids: CASSQTRQSNEQYF. In DNA form, the CDR3 reads TGTGCCAGCAGCCAAACCAGGCAATCCAACGAGCAGTACTTC.

This clonotype showed up many times. The chain couples TRBV24-1 to TRBJ2-3; the D gene is possibly TRBD2 (6 bases). The CDR3 runs to 14 residues. CDR1 is KGHDR, CDR2 SFDVKD, per germline. Trimming took 6 bases from V and 5 from J, leaving 14 bases between them. Written as DNA, the CDR3 is TGTGCCACCAGTCCTTGGGGCGGGGTAGATACGCAGTATTTT. Its protein is CATSPWGGVDTQYF.